The rows below give T cell receptor beta chains drawn from one sample of a study of blood T cell repertoires in COVID-19. Sequencing was performed with immunoSEQ multiplex PCR; in TCRdb, only in-frame clones are kept and a portion is missing. Here the sample spans about 220,000 clones, roughly 85% being singletons. Sample: peripheral blood. These receptors came from a woman between 70 and 85 years old with COVID-19, enrolled during active disease. CDR3s include the opening cysteine and the closing phenylalanine or tryptophan. The order of the fields is D gene, V gene, J gene, clone size, CDR3 protein. The D gene is left open where the match is weak. Size is stated for part of the rows, as once, few or many counts, or as a class when the clone is expanded.

>-|TRBV2|TRBJ2-7|-
CASTSDGGPGEQYF
>-|TRBV19|TRBJ1-5|-
CASSILGGQPQHF
>TRBD1|TRBV10-3|TRBJ2-3|few
CAISRDRESTDTQYF
>TRBD1|TRBV10-3|TRBJ1-3|-
CAINRGPGNTIYF
>-|TRBV25-1|TRBJ2-7|-
CASSDYRDKSYEQYF
>TRBD2|TRBV6-6|TRBJ2-1|-
CASSYAAGVAYNEQFF
>-|TRBV11-3|TRBJ2-3|-
CASSSTRDTDTQYF
>-|TRBV2|TRBJ1-4|-
CASYLGGNSEKLFF
>-|TRBV6-4|TRBJ2-5|-
CASSVNGGGQETQYF
>TRBD1|TRBV3-1/TRBV3-2|TRBJ1-4|-
CASSTWDRNNEKLFF